Listed below are T cell receptor beta chains from one sample, sequenced in a study of metastatic and nonmetastatic thyroid tumors. MiXCR reprocessed the PCR reads for TCRdb. The sample holds some 19,000 clones, about 25% seen once. Sequenced: blood. The receptors here all came from a male donor with papillary thyroid cancer or a benign thyroid nodule (not recorded which). Some clones in this sample may be carry-over from other donors' samples. CDR3s include the opening cysteine and the closing phenylalanine or tryptophan. Each record gives: clone size, D gene, J gene, V gene, CDR3 protein, CDR3 DNA. D genes are given only for firm matches. The listing skips clone size in some rows; elsewhere it reads once, few, many or a size class.

size: medium-sized; D: -; J: TRBJ1-2; V: TRBV28; CDR3: CASSSGDYGYTF; DNA: TGTGCCAGCAGCTCGGGGGACTATGGCTACACCTTC
size: medium-sized; D: -; J: TRBJ2-7; V: TRBV2; CDR3: CASSPRVLTYEQYF; DNA: TGTGCCAGCAGTCCCAGGGTTCTGACCTACGAGCAGTACTTC
size: -; D: -; J: TRBJ1-1; V: TRBV19; CDR3: CASSTQKRGGTEAFF; DNA: TGTGCCAGTAGTACCCAAAAGAGGGGCGGCACTGAAGCTTTCTTT
size: -; D: -; J: TRBJ2-3; V: TRBV30; CDR3: CAWSESPASTDTQYF; DNA: TGTGCCTGGAGTGAATCCCCCGCCAGCACAGATACGCAGTATTTT
size: -; D: -; J: TRBJ2-1; V: TRBV12-3/TRBV12-4; CDR3: CASILKGVSSYNEQFF; DNA: TGTGCCAGCATATTAAAGGGTGTGAGCTCCTACAATGAGCAGTTCTTC
size: once; D: -; J: TRBJ2-7; V: TRBV20-1; CDR3: CSALQGNSYEQYF; DNA: TGCAGTGCCCTCCAGGGGAATTCCTACGAGCAGTACTTC
size: -; D: -; J: TRBJ2-1; V: TRBV19; CDR3: CASSIVGGIAYNEQFF; DNA: TGTGCCAGTAGTATCGTGGGCGGGATAGCCTACAATGAGCAGTTCTTC
size: -; D: -; J: TRBJ2-1; V: TRBV30; CDR3: CACVPYNEQFF; DNA: TGTGCCTGTGTTCCGTACAATGAGCAGTTCTTC
size: -; D: -; J: TRBJ1-2; V: TRBV20-1; CDR3: CSARPGQNYGYTF; DNA: TGCAGTGCTAGGCCGGGACAAAACTATGGCTACACCTTC
size: few; D: -; J: TRBJ1-1; V: TRBV10-3; CDR3: CAIRLAGGSANTEAFF; DNA: TGTGCCATCAGACTAGCCGGCGGAAGCGCTAACACTGAAGCTTTCTTT
size: few; D: -; J: TRBJ2-5; V: TRBV5-1; CDR3: CASSTGPRQEETQYF; DNA: TGCGCCAGCAGCACGGGGCCGAGACAGGAGGAGACCCAGTACTTC
size: medium-sized; D: -; J: TRBJ2-2; V: TRBV7-2; CDR3: CASSLGLAAGELFF; DNA: TGTGCCAGCAGCTTAGGGCTCGCAGCCGGGGAGCTGTTTTTT
size: medium-sized; D: TRBD1; J: TRBJ1-5; V: TRBV6-2/TRBV6-3; CDR3: CASNDRGDQPQHF; DNA: TGTGCCAGCAATGACAGGGGTGATCAGCCCCAGCATTTT
size: few; D: TRBD1; J: TRBJ1-2; V: TRBV19; CDR3: CASSSQGAGGYTF; DNA: TGTGCCAGTAGTAGCCAGGGGGCGGGTGGCTACACCTTC
size: medium-sized; D: -; J: TRBJ1-5; V: TRBV7-2; CDR3: CASSSGGQQPQHF; DNA: TGTGCCAGCAGCTCCGGAGGGCAGCAGCCCCAGCATTTT
size: -; D: -; J: TRBJ2-7; V: TRBV5-1; CDR3: CASSRGRSYEQYF; DNA: TGCGCCAGCAGTAGGGGAAGGTCCTACGAGCAGTACTTC
size: medium-sized; D: -; J: TRBJ2-7; V: TRBV7-9; CDR3: CASSLREGNEQYF; DNA: TGTGCCAGCAGCTTACGTGAGGGGAACGAGCAGTACTTC